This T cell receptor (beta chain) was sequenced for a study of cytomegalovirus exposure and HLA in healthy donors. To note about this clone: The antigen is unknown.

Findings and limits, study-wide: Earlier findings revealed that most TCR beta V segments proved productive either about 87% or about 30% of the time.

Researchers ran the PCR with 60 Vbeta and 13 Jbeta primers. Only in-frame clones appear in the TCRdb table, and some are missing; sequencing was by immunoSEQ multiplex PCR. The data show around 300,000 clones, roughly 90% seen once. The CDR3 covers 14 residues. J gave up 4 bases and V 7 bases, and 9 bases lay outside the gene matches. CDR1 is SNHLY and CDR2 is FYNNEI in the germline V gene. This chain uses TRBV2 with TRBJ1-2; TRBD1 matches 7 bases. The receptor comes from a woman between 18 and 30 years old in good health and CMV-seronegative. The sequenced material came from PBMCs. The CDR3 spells CASTPRDRSYGYTF. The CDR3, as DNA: TGTGCCAGCACCCCCCGGGACAGATCCTATGGCTACACCTTC.